This TCR beta chain was identified in a study of CD8+CD57+ T cells in acquired aplastic anemia. Study as a whole: There were about 10.8 million reads, on average, for CD4+ cells from healthy donors.

CDR3 and TCR beta VDJ profiling relied on a genomic DNA template. TCRdb reanalysed the reads using MiXCR and keeps one entry per CDR3 protein. The sample carries 200,000 to 250,000 distinct CDR3 sequences, 34% recorded once. The sample holds many counts of this clonotype. Antigen specificity is unknown. The germline V gene has CDR1 SNHLY and CDR2 FYNNEI. This CDR3 is built from 14 residues. Trimming took off 8 bases at V and 7 bases at J, with 21 bases between the two ends. Study outcomes and limitations: Patients showed no significant difference from controls in CD8+ Simpson's diversity. The study identified about 30 CD8+ CDR3 sequences shared by patients and controls.

Sample: sorted CD4+, CD8+, or CD8+CD57+ T cells (not recorded which) from PBMCs. This chain connects TRBV2 to TRBJ2-7; no reliable D call. The clonotype comes from a human donor in good health, serving as a control. CDR3: CASLTSPSSREQYF. The DNA for the CDR3 is TGTGCCAGCTTGACGAGCCCCTCCTCGCGGGAGCAGTACTTC. The entire variable domain, with the rest obtained from reference TRBV2 and TRBJ2-7, is as follows: EPEVTQTPSHQVTQMGQEVILRCVPISNHLYFYWYRQILGQKVEFLVSFYNNEISEKSEIFDDQFSVERPDGSNFTLKIRSTKLEDSAMYFCASLTSPSSREQYFGPGTRLTVT.